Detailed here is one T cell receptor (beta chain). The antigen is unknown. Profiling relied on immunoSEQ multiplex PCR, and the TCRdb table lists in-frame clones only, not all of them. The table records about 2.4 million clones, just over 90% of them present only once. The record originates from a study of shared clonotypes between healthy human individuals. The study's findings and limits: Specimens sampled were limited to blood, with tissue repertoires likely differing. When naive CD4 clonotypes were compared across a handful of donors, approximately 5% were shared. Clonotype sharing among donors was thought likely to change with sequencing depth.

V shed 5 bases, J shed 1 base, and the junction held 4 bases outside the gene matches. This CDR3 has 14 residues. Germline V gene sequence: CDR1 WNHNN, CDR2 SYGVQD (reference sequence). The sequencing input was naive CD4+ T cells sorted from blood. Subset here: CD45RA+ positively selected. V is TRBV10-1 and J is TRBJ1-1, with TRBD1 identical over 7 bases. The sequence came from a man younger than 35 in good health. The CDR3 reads CASSLGQTNTEAFF. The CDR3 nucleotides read TGCGCCAGCAGTTTGGGACAGACGAACACTGAAGCTTTCTTT.